This T cell receptor (beta chain) was sequenced for a study of CD8 T cells in Susac syndrome. The CDR3 is 16 residues long. Germline V gives CDR1 SQVTM, CDR2 ANQGSEA. V dropped 5 bases and J dropped 5; count of bases not matched to a gene: 17. RNA was extracted with the RNeasy kit, and a quantity of 0.5 to 1 ug was reverse transcribed using random hexamers. One entry per CDR3 protein results from TCRdb running MiXCR on the immunoSEQ multiplex PCR reads. The table lists 90,000 to 150,000 distinct CDR3 sequences, 85% to 95% of them singletons. Sequenced: CD4+ T cells from PBMCs. The TCR sequence derives from a human donor with multiple sclerosis. The chain links TRBV29-1 to TRBJ2-7, with 8 nucleotides matching TRBD1. The CDR3 is CSVYSSGTGFFHEQYF. The CDR3 DNA sequence: TGCAGCGTTTATTCCTCCGGGACAGGTTTCTTCCACGAGCAGTACTTC.